The sequence of this T cell receptor beta chain was determined in a study of beta chain features in type 1 diabetes. The overall study: Regarding age, gender and cell yields, patients proved similar to healthy donors.

The CDR3 loop spans 14 amino acids. The V gene's germline CDR1 is KGHSH and CDR2 LQKENI. The germline V and J ends were trimmed by 6 bases and 2 bases, with 13 bases remaining between them. Expressed TCRB transcripts were sequenced after all isolated RNA was converted to cDNA. Clones were sequenced by immunoSEQ multiplex PCR, and TCRdb holds only the in-frame ones, with some missing. Of fewer than 65,000 clones listed, approximately 62% are singletons. Turning to this clone: No antigen is known for it.

Study-level findings and limits: cDNA sequencing could over-represent cells with high TCR expression. Small HLA sub-analyses could not settle whether HLA shapes TCRB rearrangement.

Averaging around 110 mL, one heparinised blood draw came from each individual donor. The sequence was collected from a woman under 30 in good health. V usage is TRBV18 and J usage is TRBJ1-1, with D hard to call. Sequencing was carried out using Tregs from blood. CDR3 sequence: CASSPLNSNTEAFF. The CDR3 nucleotides are TGTGCCAGCTCGCCTCTAAACTCTAACACTGAAGCTTTCTTT.